The clone carrying this T cell receptor (beta chain) turned up a few times. What it binds is not known. Ahead of sequencing, the ViraFEST assay grew antigen-specific CD4+ T cells using viral peptide pools. Subsequent to roughly 9 days of culture, CD4+ T cells were isolated. Infection dated between March and December 2020, before the Alpha, Beta and Delta variants reached the United States. These data belong to a study of vaccination effects on CD4 cells after COVID-19. Study at large: The cohort was immunized with two doses of either the BNT162b2 or mRNA-1273 vaccine. Samples from a couple of convalescent patients were given 16 days and one week before vaccination.

Libraries were prepared by immunoSEQ multiplex PCR; TCRdb keeps only in-frame clonotypes and omits some of them. The repertoire holds approximately 26,000 clones, with roughly 72% as singletons. Study observations and caveats: Missing from the study were early post-infection timepoints, and its convalescent patients were few.

The V and J ends lost 2 bases and 0 bases respectively, with 16 bases between them. This CDR3 is 17 amino acids long. CDR1 and CDR2 from the germline V gene are SGHDT and YYEEEE. The sequences come from CD4+ T cells from PBMCs cultured with SARS-CoV-2 spike peptides, collected before COVID-19 vaccination. The receptor comes from a human donor who had a prior SARS-CoV-2 infection. V and J are TRBV5-6 and TRBJ2-3; maybe TRBD2 (6 bases). CDR3: CASSFWGVGSSTDTQYF. Written as DNA, the CDR3 is TGTGCCAGCAGCTTTTGGGGGGTAGGCTCCAGCACAGATACGCAGTATTTT.